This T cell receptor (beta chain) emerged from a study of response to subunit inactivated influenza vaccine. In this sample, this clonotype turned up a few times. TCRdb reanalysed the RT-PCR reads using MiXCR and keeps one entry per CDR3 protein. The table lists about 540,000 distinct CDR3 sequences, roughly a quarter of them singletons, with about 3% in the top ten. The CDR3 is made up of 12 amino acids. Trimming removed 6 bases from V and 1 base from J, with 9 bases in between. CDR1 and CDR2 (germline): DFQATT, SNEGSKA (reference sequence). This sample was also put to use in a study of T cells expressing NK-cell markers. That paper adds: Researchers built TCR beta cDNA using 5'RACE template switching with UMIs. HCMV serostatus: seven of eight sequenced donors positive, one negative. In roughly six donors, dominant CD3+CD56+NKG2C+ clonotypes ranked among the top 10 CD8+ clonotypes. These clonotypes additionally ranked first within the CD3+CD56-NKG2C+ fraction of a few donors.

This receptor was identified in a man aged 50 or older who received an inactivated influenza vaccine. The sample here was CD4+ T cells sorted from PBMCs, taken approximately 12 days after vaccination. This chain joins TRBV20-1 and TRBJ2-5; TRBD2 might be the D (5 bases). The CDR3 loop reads CSAHGVQETQYF. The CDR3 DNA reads TGCAGTGCCCACGGGGTCCAAGAGACCCAGTACTTC.